This T cell receptor beta chain emerged from a study of memory CD4+ T cells and cytomegalovirus serostatus. The sort gate was single viable CD3+CD4+CD8-CD45RO+ cells for memory CD4+ T cells. Deletions cut 0 bases from V and 6 bases from J, with 9 bases between. The germline V gene has CDR1 SGHRS and CDR2 YFSETQ. CDR3 length equals 14 residues. TCRdb's table, derived via immunoSEQ multiplex PCR, lists solely in-frame clones and lacks some. The sample lists some 58,000 clones; roughly three quarters were seen once. The source is an adult in good health and CMV-seronegative. The specimen sequenced was memory CD4+ T cells from blood. This chain uses TRBV5-1 with TRBJ1-4; TRBD1 is a possible D gene (5 bases). The DNA for the CDR3 is TGCGCCAGCAGCTTGGGAGGGGTAGATGAAAAACTGTTTTTT. It yields the protein CASSLGGVDEKLFF.